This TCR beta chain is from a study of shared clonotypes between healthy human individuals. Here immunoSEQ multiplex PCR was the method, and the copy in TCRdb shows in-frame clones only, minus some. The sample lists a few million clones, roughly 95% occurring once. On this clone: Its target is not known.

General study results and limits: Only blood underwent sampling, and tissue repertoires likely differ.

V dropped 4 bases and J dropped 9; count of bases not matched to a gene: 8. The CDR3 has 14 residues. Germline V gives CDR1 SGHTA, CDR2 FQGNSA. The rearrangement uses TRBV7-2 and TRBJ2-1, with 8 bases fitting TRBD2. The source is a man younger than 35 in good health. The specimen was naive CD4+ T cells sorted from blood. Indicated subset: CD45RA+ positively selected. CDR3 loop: CASSSFSGKSEQFF. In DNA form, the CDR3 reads TGTGCCAGCAGCTCCTTTAGCGGGAAAAGTGAGCAGTTCTTC.